One sample yielded the 6 T cell receptor beta chains listed below, sequenced in a study of blood T cells in healthy people across ages. A second PCR, run for roughly 7 to 12 cycles, used a sample-barcoded 5' primer plus a J-beta primer mix. In TCRdb, the 5' RACE reads were re-called with MiXCR into one record per CDR3 protein. The table has nearly 800,000 distinct CDR3 sequences, about 25% seen once; the top ten hold under 4.5%. The sample was also reused in another study, on T cells of mothers and their children.

Sequencing was done on a sample of blood. The receptors originated from a boy aged 10-17 years in good health.

The sample holds many counts of this clonotype. For the CDR3, the DNA is TGCGCCAGCAGCTTGTTGATGGATACTGAAGCTTTCTTT. It yields the protein CASSLLMDTEAFF. The gene calls are TRBV5-1 and TRBJ1-1; D is uncertain. V was trimmed by 1 base and J by 5 bases, leaving 9 bases between them. CDR3 length: 13 residues. CDR1 is SGHRS and CDR2 is YFSETQ in the germline V gene. The variable domain in full, with the rest retrieved from reference TRBV5-1 and TRBJ1-1, is KAGVTQTPRYLIKTRGQQVTLSCSPISGHRSVSWYQQTPGQGLQFLFEYFSETQRNKGNFPGRFSGRQFSNSRSEMNVSTLELGDSALYLCASSLLMDTEAFFGQGTRLTVV.

There are a few counts of this clonotype. The chain joins TRBV9 to TRBJ2-5; possibly TRBD1 for D (6 bases). Trimming removed 0 bases from V and 3 bases from J, with 9 bases in between. Germline loops: CDR1 SGDLS, CDR2 YYNGEE. There are 14 residues in the CDR3. CDR3 protein: CASSVGGQKETQYF. The CDR3 DNA reads TGTGCCAGCAGCGTAGGGGGACAAAAAGAGACCCAGTACTTC.

This chain connects TRBV20-1 to TRBJ2-7, with 13 bases aligning to TRBD2. The J segment lost 7 bases and the V segment lost 5 bases, leaving 8 bases of the junction unmatched. The germline V gene has CDR1 DFQATT and CDR2 SNEGSKA (reference sequence). The CDR3 extends over 14 amino acids. The CDR3 DNA is TGCAGTGCTGCAACTAGCGGGAGGGCTGCGGAGCAGTACTTC. Residues: CSAATSGRAAEQYF.

This clonotype has a count of ten or more. The rearrangement joins TRBV7-2 to TRBJ2-5; TRBD2 agrees at 15 bases. The CDR3 length is 16 residues. Germline CDR1 and CDR2: SGHTA and FQGNSA. J gave up 5 bases and V 4 bases, and 5 bases lay outside the gene matches. CDR3 in amino acids: CASSSGLAGGRETQYF. As DNA, the CDR3 is TGTGCCAGCAGCTCGGGACTAGCGGGGGGTAGGGAGACCCAGTACTTC. The entire variable domain, with the rest obtained from reference TRBV7-2 and TRBJ2-5, is as follows: GAGVSQSPSNKVTEKGKDVELRCDPISGHTALYWYRQSLGQGLEFLIYFQGNSAPDKSGLPSDRFSAERTGGSVSTLTIQRTQQEDSAVYLCASSSGLAGGRETQYFGPGTRLLVL.

Only a few counts were recorded for this clonotype. The chain couples TRBV5-1 to TRBJ1-2; 9 bases fit TRBD1. Unmatched junction bases numbered 14, after V lost 1 base and J lost 7 bases. This CDR3 is 17 amino acids long. The germline V gene has CDR1 SGHRS and CDR2 YFSETQ. As DNA, the CDR3 is TGCGCCAGCAGCTTGAGTGAAGGACCGGGACAGGGCAGTGGCTACACCTTC. It specifies CASSLSEGPGQGSGYTF.

V usage is TRBV4-3 and J usage is TRBJ2-7; D possibly corresponds to TRBD2 (5 bases). There are 18 residues in the CDR3. The ends were cut back, 0 bases at V and 3 bases at J, with 21 bases in the middle. Germline CDR1 reads LGHNA; CDR2 reads YSLEER. As DNA, the CDR3 is TGCGCCAGCAGCCAAGATTGGAAAAGCGGCAAACCAATCTACGAGCAGTACTTC. Residues: CASSQDWKSGKPIYEQYF.